This T cell receptor beta chain is from a study of T cell responses to AZD1222 COVID-19 vaccine. Study-wide results and limits: In all cases, repertoires were sampled only after the peak T cell response. Researchers report vaccine-associated CD4 TCRs spanning spike, with dominance at 160-218 and 743-854.

Method: immunoSEQ multiplex PCR; TCRdb's copy keeps in-frame clones and lacks some. Of more than 85,000 clones listed, roughly 89% were seen once; the top ten hold over 35%. As concerns this clone: No antigen is known for it.

With 10 bases removed from V and 3 bases from J, the gap between germline ends came to 15 bases. The CDR3 totals 13 residues. Per the germline V gene, CDR1 is MDHEN and CDR2 is SYDVKM. The input for sequencing was peripheral blood, taken 28 days after the second AZD1222 dose. The chain has TRBV28 and TRBJ1-1; tentatively, D is TRBD1 (5 bases). The source is an adult who received the AZD1222 COVID-19 vaccine. As DNA, the CDR3 is TGTGCCACTGAGACATTCAGGGACACTGAAGCTTTCTTT. As protein: CATETFRDTEAFF. The variable domain in full, with the rest retrieved from reference TRBV28 and TRBJ1-1, is DVKVTQSSRYLVKRTGEKVFLECVQDMDHENMFWYRQDPGLGLRLIYFSYDVKMKEKGDIPEGYSVSREKKERFSLILESASTNQTSMYLCATETFRDTEAFFGQGTRLTVV.